The source of this T cell receptor beta chain is a study of blood T cell repertoires in COVID-19. About the research overall: Donors in the United States, Italy and Spain gave samples during acute or convalescent COVID-19. The cDNA or gDNA used as material had been derived from T cells, B-cell-depleted T cells, or PBMCs.

Original data processing: Scientists estimated how many nucleated cells there were by amplifying reference gene primers. This table comes from immunoSEQ multiplex PCR, and its TCRdb copy is limited to in-frame clones, with some not included. D and trimming come from the DNA, and the V and J calls and clone size come from that table. In the table there are 470,000 or so clones, roughly 85% of which are singletons. The CDR3 runs 15 residues. V was pared by 10 bases and J by 1 base, with 17 bases between. Germline lookup yields CDR1 MNHEY and CDR2 SVGAGI. Sequenced input: peripheral blood. This chain links TRBV6-5 with TRBJ2-4; weak D call: TRBD1 (6 bases). The receptor was derived from a human donor in a cohort sampled during active COVID-19. DNA for the CDR3: TGTGCCACGTTTACAGGGTTGGTGGCCAAAAACATTCAGTACTTC. Protein sequence: CATFTGLVAKNIQYF.